The rows below give T cell receptor beta chains drawn from one sample of a study of cytomegalovirus exposure and HLA in healthy donors. The method was immunoSEQ multiplex PCR; TCRdb's version includes in-frame clones alone and lacks a portion of them. The listing contains 90,000 to 130,000 clones. Source material: PBMCs. Receptors originate from a man aged 40-49 years in good health and CMV-seropositive. Each CDR3 is given with its conserved first and last residue.

j_call v_call cdr3_aa
TRBJ2-2 TRBV7-3 CASSLTQNPNTGELFF
TRBJ1-1 TRBV5-1 CASSLKGQPLMNTEAFF
TRBJ1-2 TRBV5-1 CASSPGIDYGYTF
TRBJ1-1 TRBV28 CASSGGIGNTEAFF
TRBJ2-7 TRBV7-8 CASSALGVTYEQYF
TRBJ1-1 TRBV28 CASRGQGNTEAFF
TRBJ1-2 TRBV29-1 CSVEGTGTTNGYTF
TRBJ2-3 TRBV11-3 CASSLDGRSTDTQYF
TRBJ2-1 TRBV11-2 CASSVSGRVFYEQFF
TRBJ2-5 TRBV21-1 CASSWGTNYRETQYF
TRBJ1-1 TRBV5-1 CASSRQGGVDTEAFF
TRBJ2-7 TRBV28 CASSFFDEQYF
TRBJ2-6 TRBV19 CASSRAGNSGANVLTF
TRBJ1-4 TRBV14 CASSQDNRQNEKLFF
TRBJ1-1 TRBV28 CASSLGGLGVEAFF
TRBJ2-1 TRBV5-1 CASSGGIYNEQFF
TRBJ2-2 TRBV5-1 CASSLYIGELFF
TRBJ1-1 TRBV5-6 CASSLANTEAFF
TRBJ2-1 TRBV6-6 CASSYGQGGNEQFF
TRBJ2-6 TRBV7-9 CASSAGDIRSSGANVLTF
TRBJ1-5 TRBV6-1 CASRGDSRSNQPQHF
TRBJ2-5 TRBV7-6 CASSGGVGEGETQYF
TRBJ1-2 TRBV9 CASSVDWGPRGGYTF
TRBJ2-7 TRBV13 CASSLGQGVHEQYF
TRBJ2-7 TRBV7-2 CASSSRREGFLHTYEQYF
TRBJ1-2 TRBV9 CASSVASEGASGYTF
TRBJ1-1 TRBV29-1 CSVEPQGNTEAFF
TRBJ2-4 TRBV2 CASSEPRMVHIQYF
TRBJ1-5 TRBV15 CATSTLRQGLNQPQHF
TRBJ2-2 TRBV6-1 CASSERGPVTGELFF
TRBJ2-2 TRBV10-3 CAISDSSGRGFYSPGELFF
TRBJ1-5 TRBV7-9 CATGTGENQPQHF
TRBJ2-3 TRBV2 CAGRDRGTDTQYF
TRBJ1-5 TRBV30 CAWSTGMDQPQHF
TRBJ2-7 TRBV15 CATSIRRLGGGYEQYF
TRBJ2-4 TRBV27 CASSPISSKNIQYF
TRBJ1-2 TRBV6-1 CASNWGQPREGYTF
TRBJ2-5 TRBV5-1 CASSLVVGLQETQYF
TRBJ2-1 TRBV25-1 CASSGAVRVWFF
TRBJ1-3 TRBV9 CASSPRQGDSGNTIYF
TRBJ2-7 TRBV2 CASSEDYHEQYF
TRBJ2-7 TRBV10-3 CAISERQGPYEQYF
TRBJ1-1 TRBV7-9 CASSLLRQAGTEAFF
TRBJ2-5 TRBV5-4 CASSFGTVPQETQYF
TRBJ2-1 TRBV7-8 CASRQTMAAGAYNEQFF
TRBJ2-7 TRBV5-6 CASTLGLAGAYEQYF
TRBJ2-5 TRBV6-1 CASTRDRGRETQYF
TRBJ2-2 TRBV7-2 CASKRERWGTGELFF
TRBJ2-7 TRBV5-6 CASSFGPLGGYEQYF
TRBJ2-3 TRBV5-1 CASSWGQGMFTDTQYF
TRBJ2-4 TRBV28 CASSPRDYTKAKNIQYF
TRBJ2-3 TRBV6-5 CASSFVLAGGLDTQYF
TRBJ1-5 TRBV27 CASGFRDQPQHF